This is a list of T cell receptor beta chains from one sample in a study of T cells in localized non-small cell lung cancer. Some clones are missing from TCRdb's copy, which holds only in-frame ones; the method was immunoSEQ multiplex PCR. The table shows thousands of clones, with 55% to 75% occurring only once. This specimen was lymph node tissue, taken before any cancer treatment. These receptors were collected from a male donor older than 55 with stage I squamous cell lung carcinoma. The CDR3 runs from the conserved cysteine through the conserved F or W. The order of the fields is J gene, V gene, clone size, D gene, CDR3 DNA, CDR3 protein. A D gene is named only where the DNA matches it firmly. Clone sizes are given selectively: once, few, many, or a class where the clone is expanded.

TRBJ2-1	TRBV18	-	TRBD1	TGTGCCAGCTCGCCGGGACAGGCGTACAATGAGCAGTTCTTC	CASSPGQAYNEQFF
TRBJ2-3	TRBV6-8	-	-	TGTGCCACGACAGTGGGTTGGGTAGCGGGCACAGATACGCAGTATTTT	CATTVGWVAGTDTQYF
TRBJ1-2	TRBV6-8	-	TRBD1	TGTGCCAGCAGCCCAGCCGTTCTCCTCACAGGGGTTGGTGGCTACACCTTC	CASSPAVLLTGVGGYTF
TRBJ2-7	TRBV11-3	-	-	TGTGCCAGCAGCTTAGATCAGGTTAAGACCTACGAGCAGTACTTC	CASSLDQVKTYEQYF
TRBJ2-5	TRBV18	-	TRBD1	TGTGCCAGCTCATCCGGGACAGGGGCCCAAGAGACCCAGTACTTC	CASSSGTGAQETQYF
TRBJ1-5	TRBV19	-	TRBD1	TGTGCCAGTACCGACAGGGTGGGGGACCAGCCCCAGCATTTT	CASTDRVGDQPQHF
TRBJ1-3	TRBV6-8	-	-	TGTGCCAGCAGTTACTCGACACCCTCTGGAAACACCATATATTTT	CASSYSTPSGNTIYF
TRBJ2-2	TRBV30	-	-	TGTGCCTGGAGTGAAAATCCCGGGGAGCTGTTTTTT	CAWSENPGELFF
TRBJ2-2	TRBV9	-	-	TGTGCCAGCAGCGTAGGGGATTATATCGCCGGGGAGCTGTTTTTT	CASSVGDYIAGELFF
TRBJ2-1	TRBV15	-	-	TGTGCCACCAGCAACGACGGAGATCTCCATGAGCAGTTCTTC	CATSNDGDLHEQFF
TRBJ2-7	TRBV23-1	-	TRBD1	TGCGCCAGCAGTCCGAGACGACAGGGTCGGTACGAGCAGTACTTC	CASSPRRQGRYEQYF
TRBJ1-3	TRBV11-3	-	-	TGTGCCAGCAGCCAGGTCGGGACGTTTGATTACACCATATATTTT	CASSQVGTFDYTIYF
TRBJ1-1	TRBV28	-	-	TGTGTCAGCAGTCAATCCGGGACTGAAGCTTTCTTT	CVSSQSGTEAFF
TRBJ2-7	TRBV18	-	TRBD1	TGTGCCAGCTCACCGACAGGGCCGGGCCACCCTCAGACCTACGAGCAGTACTTC	CASSPTGPGHPQTYEQYF
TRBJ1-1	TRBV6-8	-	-	TGTGCCAGCAGCCTTCCACGCGGTACTGAAGCTTTCTTT	CASSLPRGTEAFF
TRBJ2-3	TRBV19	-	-	TGTGCCAGTAGTTTTCTTCGGGGCAACACAGATACGCAGTATTTT	CASSFLRGNTDTQYF
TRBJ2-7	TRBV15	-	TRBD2	TGTGCCACCAGCAGAGATCGGGCGGGAGGGTTGTACGAGCAGTACTTC	CATSRDRAGGLYEQYF
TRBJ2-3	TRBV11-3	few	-	TGTGCCAGCAGCTTACCTACCCACCGAGGGTCCACAGATACGCAGTATTTT	CASSLPTHRGSTDTQYF
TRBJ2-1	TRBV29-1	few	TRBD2	TGCAGCGTTGTCCTAGCGGGGTTCTACAATGAGCAGTTCTTC	CSVVLAGFYNEQFF
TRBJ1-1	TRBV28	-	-	TGTGCCACCCACAGGGCGTTGAACACTGAAGCTTTCTTT	CATHRALNTEAFF
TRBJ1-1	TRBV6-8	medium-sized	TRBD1	TGTGCCAGCAGTCGAGACAGGGCGGCTTCTGAAGCTTTCTTT	CASSRDRAASEAFF
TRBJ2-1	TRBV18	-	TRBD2	TGTGCCAGCTCACCACTACTAGCGGGAGTCAACAATGAGCAGTTCTTC	CASSPLLAGVNNEQFF
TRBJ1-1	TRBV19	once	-	TGTGCCAGTAGATGGGACTGGAACACTGAAGCTTTCTTT	CASRWDWNTEAFF
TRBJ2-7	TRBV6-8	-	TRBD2	TGTGCCAGCAGCCCCCTGGGAGGGAACTCGGACGAGCAGTACTTC	CASSPLGGNSDEQYF
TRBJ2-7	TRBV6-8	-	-	TGTGCCAGCAGTACTAACCGGGTCCTTTCCTACGAGCAGTACTTC	CASSTNRVLSYEQYF
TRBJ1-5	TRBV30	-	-	TGTGCCTGGAGTGGGGCAGGGGACGGTCAGCCCCAGCATTTT	CAWSGAGDGQPQHF
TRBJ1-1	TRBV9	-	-	TGTGCCAGCAGCGTAGCGGTGGGGCCAGAGGAAGCTTTCTTT	CASSVAVGPEEAFF
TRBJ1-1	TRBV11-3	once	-	TGTGCCAGCAGCCCGACAACAGCCGGGACCGGGGTGGGGAACACTGAAGCTTTCTTT	CASSPTTAGTGVGNTEAFF
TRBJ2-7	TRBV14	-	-	TGTGCCAGCAGCCAAACCTACGAGCAGTACTTC	CASSQTYEQYF
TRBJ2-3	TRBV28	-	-	TGTGCCAGCAGTTTAAACGGGGGAGATACGCAGTATTTT	CASSLNGGDTQYF
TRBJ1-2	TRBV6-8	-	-	TGTGCCAGCAGTTCTCAGGGGATGGATGGCTACACCTTC	CASSSQGMDGYTF
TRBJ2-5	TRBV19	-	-	TGTGCCAGTAGTATTGGAGTGGAGGAGACCCAGTACTTC	CASSIGVEETQYF
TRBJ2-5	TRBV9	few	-	TGTGCCAGCAGCGTTAGCCAGGGCGGAGAGACCCAGTACTTC	CASSVSQGGETQYF
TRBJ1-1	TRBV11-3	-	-	TGTGCCAGCAGCTTAGGCGGGGTGTTAAGTCTTGAAGCTTTCTTT	CASSLGGVLSLEAFF
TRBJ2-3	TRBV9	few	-	TGTGCCAGCAGATCATTACAGGGTGGGGGAGGAGATACGCAGTATTTT	CASRSLQGGGGDTQYF
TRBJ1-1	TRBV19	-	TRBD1	TGTGCCAGTACCAGGGGGCGGGGCACTGAAGCTTTCTTT	CASTRGRGTEAFF
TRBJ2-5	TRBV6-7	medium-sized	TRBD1	TGTGCCAGCAGTGAAAGTGACAGGGTCTCCCAGTACTTC	CASSESDRVSQYF
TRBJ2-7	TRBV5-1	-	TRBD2	TGCGCCAGCAGCTCCGGACTAGCGGGAGTGGAGGAGCAGTACTTC	CASSSGLAGVEEQYF
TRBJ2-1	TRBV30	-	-	TGTGCCTGGAGTGTTCAGGAGGGCTCGCAGTTCTTC	CAWSVQEGSQFF
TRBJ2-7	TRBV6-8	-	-	TGTGCCAGCAGTTCCGGGTCAGGGAGGTACGAGCAGTACTTC	CASSSGSGRYEQYF
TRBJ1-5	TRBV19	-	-	TGTGCCAGTAGTACCCCAGGGGGCAATCAGCCCCAGCATTTT	CASSTPGGNQPQHF
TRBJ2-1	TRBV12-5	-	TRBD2	TGTGCTAGTCGCCGGGGGGAGGGCCTAATTGATGAGCAGTTCTTC	CASRRGEGLIDEQFF